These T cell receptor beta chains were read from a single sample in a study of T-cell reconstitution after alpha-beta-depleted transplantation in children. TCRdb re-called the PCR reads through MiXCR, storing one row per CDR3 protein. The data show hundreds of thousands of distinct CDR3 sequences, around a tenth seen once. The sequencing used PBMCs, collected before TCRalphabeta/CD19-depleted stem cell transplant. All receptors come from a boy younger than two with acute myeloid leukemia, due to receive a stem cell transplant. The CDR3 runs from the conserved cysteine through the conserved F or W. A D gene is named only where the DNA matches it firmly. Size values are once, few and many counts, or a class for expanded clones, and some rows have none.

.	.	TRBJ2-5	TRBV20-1	CSASHGSILQETQYF	TGCAGTGCCAGTCATGGGTCTATCCTCCAAGAGACCCAGTACTTC
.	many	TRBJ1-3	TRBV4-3	CASSLVAGSGNTTYF	TGCGCCAGCAGCCTGGTGGCGGGCTCTGGAAACACCACATATTTT
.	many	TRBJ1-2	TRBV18	CASAPTVIANYGYTF	TGTGCCAGCGCTCCTACAGTCATAGCTAACTATGGCTACACCTTC
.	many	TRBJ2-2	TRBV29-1	CSVGPLGDGELFF	TGCAGCGTTGGCCCCCTAGGGGACGGGGAGCTGTTTTTT
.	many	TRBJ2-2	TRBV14	CASSQENRNTGELFF	TGTGCCAGCAGCCAAGAAAACAGGAACACCGGGGAGCTGTTTTTT
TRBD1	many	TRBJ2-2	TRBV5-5	CASSLRQGGNTGELFF	TGTGCCAGCAGCTTGAGACAGGGTGGGAACACCGGGGAGCTGTTTTTT
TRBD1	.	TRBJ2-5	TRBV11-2	CASSLDLSATGGETQYF	TGTGCCAGCAGCTTAGATCTTTCGGCGACAGGGGGAGAGACCCAGTACTTC
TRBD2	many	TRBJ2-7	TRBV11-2	CASSLGRGGSKYEQYF	TGTGCCAGCAGCTTAGGGCGGGGGGGCTCGAAGTACGAGCAGTACTTC
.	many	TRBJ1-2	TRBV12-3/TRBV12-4	CASSLNRANYGYTF	TGTGCCAGCAGTTTAAACAGGGCTAACTATGGCTACACCTTC
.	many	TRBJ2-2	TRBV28	CASRFGYGLTGELFF	TGTGCCAGCAGGTTTGGGTACGGACTCACCGGGGAGCTGTTTTTT
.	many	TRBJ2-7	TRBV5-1	CASSLALGSPYEQYF	TGCGCCAGCAGCTTGGCCCTCGGGAGTCCCTACGAGCAGTACTTC
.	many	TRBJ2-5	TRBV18	CASSPPFQETQYF	TGTGCCAGCTCACCACCCTTCCAAGAGACCCAGTACTTC
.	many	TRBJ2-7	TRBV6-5	CASTTYGGPYEQYF	TGTGCCAGCACCACTTATGGGGGACCCTACGAGCAGTACTTC
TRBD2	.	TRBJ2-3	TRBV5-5	CASSVLGTSQGDTQYF	TGTGCCAGCAGCGTCTTAGGGACTAGCCAGGGAGATACGCAGTATTTT
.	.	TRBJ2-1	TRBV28	CASSFRGEVDEQFF	TGTGCCAGCAGTTTCCGTGGGGAGGTGGATGAGCAGTTCTTC
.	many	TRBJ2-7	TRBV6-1	CASRMVGVDEQYF	TGTGCCAGCAGGATGGTGGGTGTTGACGAGCAGTACTTC
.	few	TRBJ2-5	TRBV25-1	CASSPPGGGQETQYF	TGTGCCAGCAGTCCACCCGGAGGGGGCCAAGAGACCCAGTACTTC
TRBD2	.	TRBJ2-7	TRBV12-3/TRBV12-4	CAFSLGLAGGPTGYEQYF	TGTGCCTTCAGTTTGGGACTAGCGGGGGGGCCGACGGGCTACGAGCAGTACTTC
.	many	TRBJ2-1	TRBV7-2	CASSPWIGEQFF	TGTGCCAGCAGCCCCTGGATCGGTGAGCAGTTCTTC
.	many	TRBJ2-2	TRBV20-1	CSASRQGPTGELFF	TGCAGTGCTAGTAGGCAGGGCCCCACCGGGGAGCTGTTTTTT
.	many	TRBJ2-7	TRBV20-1	CSARDPRFYEQYF	TGCAGTGCTAGAGATCCGAGGTTTTACGAGCAGTACTTC
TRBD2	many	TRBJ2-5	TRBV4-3	CASSPGLRSAETQYF	TGCGCCAGCAGCCCGGGACTACGGAGCGCAGAGACCCAGTACTTC
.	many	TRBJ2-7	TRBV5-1	CASSLALGGYEQYF	TGCGCCAGCAGCTTGGCACTGGGGGGCTACGAGCAGTACTTC
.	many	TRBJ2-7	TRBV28	CASTPRQGPYEQYF	TGTGCCAGCACCCCCCGGCAGGGGCCCTACGAGCAGTACTTC
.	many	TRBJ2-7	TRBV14	CASSQWTTGYEQYF	TGTGCCAGCAGCCAGTGGACCACGGGCTACGAGCAGTACTTC
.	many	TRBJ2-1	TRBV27	CASNGHSSYNEQFF	TGTGCCAGCAACGGACATAGCTCCTACAATGAGCAGTTCTTC
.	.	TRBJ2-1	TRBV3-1	CASSPRRSIYNEQFF	TGTGCCAGCAGCCCCCGCAGGTCGATCTACAATGAGCAGTTCTTC
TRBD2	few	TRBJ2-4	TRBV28	CASSPGTSGRENIQYF	TGTGCCAGCAGTCCCGGGACTAGCGGGAGAGAAAACATTCAGTACTTC
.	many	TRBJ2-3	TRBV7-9	CAGREHPQYF	TGTGCCGGCCGGGAGCACCCGCAGTATTTT
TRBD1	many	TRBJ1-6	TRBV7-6	CASSLVRTGGAGSPLHF	TGTGCCAGCAGCTTAGTTAGGACAGGGGGCGCAGGATCACCCCTCCACTTT
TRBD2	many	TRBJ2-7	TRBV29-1	CSAGGSLGSYEQYF	TGCAGCGCCGGGGGGTCTCTAGGCTCCTACGAGCAGTACTTC
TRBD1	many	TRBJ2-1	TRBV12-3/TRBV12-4	CASSLGTVIYNEQFF	TGTGCCAGCAGTCTTGGGACAGTGATCTACAATGAGCAGTTCTTC
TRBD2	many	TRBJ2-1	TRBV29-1	CSVEEYAGGSYNEQFF	TGCAGCGTTGAAGAGTACGCGGGGGGTTCCTACAATGAGCAGTTCTTC
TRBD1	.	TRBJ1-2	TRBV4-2	CASGPALGTGSGYTF	TGTGCCAGCGGCCCCGCGCTCGGGACAGGGAGCGGCTACACCTTC
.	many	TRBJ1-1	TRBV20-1	CSAKLGGTAFF	TGCAGTGCTAAACTGGGAGGAACAGCTTTCTTT
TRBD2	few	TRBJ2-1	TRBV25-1	CASSGPTSGHNEQFF	TGTGCCAGCAGTGGGCCGACTAGCGGACACAATGAGCAGTTCTTC
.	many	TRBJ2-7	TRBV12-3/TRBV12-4	CASSSPGEQYF	TGTGCCAGCAGTTCTCCCGGGGAGCAGTACTTC
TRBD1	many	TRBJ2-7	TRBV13	CASSLRDRGYEQYF	TGTGCCAGCAGCCTCCGGGACAGGGGCTACGAGCAGTACTTC
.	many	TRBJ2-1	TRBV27	CASSLSTGNFINEQFF	TGTGCCAGCAGTTTAAGTACGGGGAACTTCATCAATGAGCAGTTCTTC
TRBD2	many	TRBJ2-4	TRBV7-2	CASSSQGLARAKNIQYF	TGTGCCAGCAGCTCCCAGGGACTAGCGCGTGCCAAAAACATTCAGTACTTC
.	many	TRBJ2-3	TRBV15	CATSRAFYSGGASTDTQYF	TGTGCCACCAGCAGAGCGTTCTACTCGGGCGGGGCCAGCACAGATACGCAGTATTTT
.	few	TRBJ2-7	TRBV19	CASLGGGNLDEQYF	TGTGCCAGTCTGGGAGGGGGGAATCTCGACGAGCAGTACTTC
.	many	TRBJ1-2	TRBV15	CATSRRQAEGYTF	TGTGCCACCAGCAGAAGACAGGCAGAAGGCTACACCTTC
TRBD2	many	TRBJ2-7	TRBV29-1	CSVVRTGGDEQYF	TGCAGCGTGGTACGAACCGGGGGGGACGAGCAGTACTTC
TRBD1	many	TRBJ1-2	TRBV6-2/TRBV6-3	CASSNRQGRSYGYTF	TGTGCCAGCAGCAACCGACAGGGAAGGAGCTATGGCTACACCTTC
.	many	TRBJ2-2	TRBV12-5	CASGSQESGELFF	TGTGCTAGTGGTTCCCAAGAATCCGGGGAGCTGTTTTTT
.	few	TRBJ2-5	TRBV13	CASSPPPGTPETQYF	TGTGCCAGCAGCCCCCCCCCGGGGACTCCAGAGACCCAGTACTTC
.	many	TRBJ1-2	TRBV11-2	CASSLVIQGGRYGYTF	TGTGCCAGCAGCTTAGTCATACAGGGTGGACGGTATGGCTACACCTTC
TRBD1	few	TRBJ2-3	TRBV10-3	CAISESIGTGNTDTQYF	TGTGCCATCAGTGAGTCGATCGGGACAGGTAACACAGATACGCAGTATTTT
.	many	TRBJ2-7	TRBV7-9	CAIGGSSYEQYF	TGTGCCATTGGAGGTTCCTCCTACGAGCAGTACTTC
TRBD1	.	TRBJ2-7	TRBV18	CASSPTGGIYEQYF	TGTGCCAGCTCACCGACAGGGGGCATATACGAGCAGTACTTC
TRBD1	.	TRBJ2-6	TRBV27	CASRPGQISSGANVLTF	TGTGCCAGCAGACCGGGACAGATCTCCTCTGGGGCCAACGTCCTGACTTTC
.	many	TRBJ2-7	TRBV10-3	CAISESFQPYEQYF	TGTGCCATCAGTGAGTCCTTCCAACCCTACGAGCAGTACTTC
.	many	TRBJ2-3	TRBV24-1	CATSDPYKTIGYTQYF	TGTGCCACCAGTGACCCGTACAAAACGATAGGGTATACGCAGTATTTT
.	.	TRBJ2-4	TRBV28	CASTVKGKETKNIQYF	TGTGCCAGCACCGTCAAGGGGAAGGAAACCAAAAACATTCAGTACTTC
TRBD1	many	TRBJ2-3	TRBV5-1	CASSLRDRATDTQYF	TGCGCCAGCAGCTTGCGGGACAGGGCGACAGATACGCAGTATTTT
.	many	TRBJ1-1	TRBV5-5	CASSLQGPNTEAFF	TGTGCCAGCAGCCTGCAGGGCCCGAACACTGAAGCTTTCTTT
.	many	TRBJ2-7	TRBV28	CASSLSAPYRAEQYF	TGTGCCAGCAGTTTATCAGCCCCATACAGGGCCGAGCAGTACTTC
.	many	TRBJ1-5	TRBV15	CATSRDEGNQPQHF	TGTGCCACCAGCAGAGACGAGGGCAATCAGCCCCAGCATTTT